This T cell receptor beta chain originates from a study of PD-1 blockade in classical Hodgkin lymphoma. Study-wide results and limits: Baseline diversity was lower in partial responders and progressors than complete responders. Compared with baseline, CD4+ but not CD8+ TCR diversity had risen significantly by C4D1. Possible causes of repertoire differences, disease activity or prior therapy, remain undefined.

The CDR3 runs to 13 residues. J was trimmed by 8 bases and V by 9 bases; bases with no gene match: 7. CDR1 is MDHEN and CDR2 is SYDVKM in the germline V gene. About this clone itself: Its antigen remains unknown.

This table comes from immunoSEQ multiplex PCR, and its TCRdb copy is limited to in-frame clones, with some not included. In the table there are 30,000 to 35,000 clones, about nine tenths of which are singletons. Every patient was affected by relapse after autologous stem cell transplantation, while exposure to brentuximab vedotin was not uniform. CD4+ T cells were purified from thawed PBMCs by negative selection. This receptor was obtained from a human donor with classical Hodgkin lymphoma. J is TRBJ2-4 and V is TRBV28; 10 bases agree with TRBD1. This sample comprised CD4+ T cells from blood, obtained at baseline. This CDR3 reads CASWDRGSDIQYF. The CDR3 nucleotides are TGTGCCAGTTGGGACAGGGGTAGTGACATTCAGTACTTC.